The 7 T cell receptor beta chains listed next were all sequenced from one sample in a study of technical replicates of blood from several donors. Sequencing used immunoSEQ multiplex PCR; TCRdb keeps in-frame clones, though not all of them. This sample carries about 14,000 clones, roughly 84% of them seen once, and the ten largest clones take approximately 10%. Material: PBMCs. These receptors all come from a human donor in good health.

The gene calls are TRBV7-7 and TRBJ2-7; D uncertain. Germline V gives CDR1 SSHAT, CDR2 FNYEAQ (reference sequence). This CDR3 contains 13 residues. V lost 1 base and J lost 5, with 9 bases in between. The CDR3 sequence: CASSLGPEDEQYF. The CDR3 DNA is TGTGCCAGCAGCTTAGGCCCAGAGGACGAGCAGTACTTC.

The V call is TRBV18, the J call TRBJ2-5, with 9 bases fitting TRBD1. J was trimmed by 5 bases and V by 6 bases; bases with no gene match: 10. The germline V gene has CDR1 KGHSH and CDR2 LQKENI. This CDR3 has 15 amino acids. CDR3 in amino acids: CASSPPQGAIETQYF. The CDR3 DNA follows: TGTGCCAGCTCGCCCCCACAGGGGGCGATCGAGACCCAGTACTTC.

V is TRBV21-1 and J is TRBJ1-3. TRBV21-1 is a pseudogene locus. The CDR3 covers 16 residues. The CDR3 protein is CASSPHDDFSGNTIYF. The CDR3 coding sequence is TGTGCCAGCAGCCCCCACGATGACTTCTCTGGAAACACCATATATTTT.

J is TRBJ2-7 and V is TRBV28; D is ambiguous. The CDR3 contains 11 residues. V shed 2 bases and J shed 7 bases, with 6 bases lying between them. The germline gives CDR1 MDHEN, CDR2 SYDVKM. CDR3 sequence (DNA): TGTGCCAGCAGTTTACAGTGGGAGCAGTACTTC. This codes for CASSLQWEQYF.

The V call is TRBV5-1, the J call TRBJ2-2; 10 nucleotides line up with TRBD1. Germline V CDR1 and CDR2: SGHRS, YFSETQ. V dropped 3 bases and J dropped 5; count of bases not matched to a gene: 7. The length of the CDR3 is 16 residues. CDR3 protein: CASSSMDRGDTGELFF. For the CDR3, the DNA is TGCGCCAGCAGCTCCATGGACAGGGGGGATACCGGGGAGCTGTTTTTT.

J is TRBJ2-1 and V is TRBV5-1, with D tentatively TRBD2 (6 bases). The CDR3 is 16 residues long. Trimming took off 4 bases at V and 2 bases at J, with 16 bases between the two ends. The germline gives CDR1 SGHRS, CDR2 YFSETQ. The CDR3 here is CASSPETTRTYNEQFF. The CDR3, as DNA: TGCGCCAGCAGCCCTGAAACGACTAGGACCTACAATGAGCAGTTCTTC.

This chain uses TRBV10-3 with TRBJ2-3, with TRBD1 matching over 9 bases. Per germline, CDR1 ENHRY and CDR2 SYGVKD. V dropped 7 bases and J dropped 6; count of bases not matched to a gene: 5. The CDR3 consists of 13 residues. CDR3 loop: CAIIPGQGDTQYF. In nucleotides, the CDR3 is TGTGCCATCATCCCAGGACAGGGGGATACGCAGTATTTT.